This T cell receptor beta chain was identified during a study of cytomegalovirus exposure and HLA in healthy donors. General study results and limits: At a 0.05 false discovery rate, a later analysis found 18,000 or so TCR beta sequences to be associated with HLA alleles. Highly shared sequence variants in one cluster were likely a sequencing artifact.

On this clone itself: Its antigen is not known.

The ends lost 4 bases at V and 6 bases at J; junction bases unmatched: 9. The germline gives CDR1 SGHRS, CDR2 YFSETQ. The CDR3 sequence is 15 residues long. Primers for the PCR totalled 60 Vbeta and 13 Jbeta. Under the authors' procedure: Later, tens of millions of unique TCR beta chains were counted in an analysis, and approximately 10 million of them were shared. TCRdb's copy holds only in-frame clones and misses some; the assay was immunoSEQ multiplex PCR. For V, J and clone size, that table is used; D and trimming come from the DNA. The top ten clones hold under 2% of a sample with 150,000 to 200,000 clones, around 78% of them seen once.

This TCR derives from a man under 40 in good health and CMV-seronegative. The chain recombines TRBV5-1 with TRBJ2-1, with 8 bases lining up with TRBD2. Sequencing input: PBMCs. CDR3 protein: CASSPSGSGGNEQFF. In nucleotides, the CDR3 is TGCGCCAGCAGCCCTAGCGGGTCCGGGGGCAATGAGCAGTTCTTC.